This T cell receptor beta chain was recovered during a study of T-cell reconstitution after alpha-beta-depleted transplantation in children. For TCRbeta, the library was prepared with unique molecular identifiers. In TCRdb, the PCR reads were re-called with MiXCR into one record per CDR3 protein. The sample lists about 500,000 distinct CDR3 sequences, over 25% seen once, with 2% to 2.5% in the top ten. V was clipped by 3 bases and J by 3 bases, with 8 bases between them. The CDR3 is made up of 13 amino acids. The source was PBMCs from the stem cell graft donor, collected from the stem cell graft. The sequence came from a human donor who donated a stem cell graft to a child with aplastic anemia. The V call is TRBV12-3 or TRBV12-4, the J call TRBJ1-1; D is undetermined. The CDR3 is CASSLVVYTEAFF. The CDR3 region has the DNA TGTGCCAGCAGTTTGGTAGTTTACACTGAAGCTTTCTTT.